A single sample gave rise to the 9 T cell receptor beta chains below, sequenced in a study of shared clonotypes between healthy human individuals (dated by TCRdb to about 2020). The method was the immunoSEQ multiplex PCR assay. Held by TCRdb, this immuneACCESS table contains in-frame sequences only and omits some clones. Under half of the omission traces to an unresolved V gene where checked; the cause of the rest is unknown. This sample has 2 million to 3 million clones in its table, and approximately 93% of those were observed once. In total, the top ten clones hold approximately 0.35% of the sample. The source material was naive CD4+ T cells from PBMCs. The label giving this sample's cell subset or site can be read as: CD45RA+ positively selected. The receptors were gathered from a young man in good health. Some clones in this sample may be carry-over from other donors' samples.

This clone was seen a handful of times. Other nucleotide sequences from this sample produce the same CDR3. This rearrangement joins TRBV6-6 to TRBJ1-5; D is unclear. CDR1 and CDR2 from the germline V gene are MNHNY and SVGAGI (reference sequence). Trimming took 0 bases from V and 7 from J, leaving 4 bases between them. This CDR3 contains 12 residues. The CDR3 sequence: CASSYSSQPQHF. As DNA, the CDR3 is TGTGCCAGCAGTTACTCTAGCCAGCCCCAGCATTTT.

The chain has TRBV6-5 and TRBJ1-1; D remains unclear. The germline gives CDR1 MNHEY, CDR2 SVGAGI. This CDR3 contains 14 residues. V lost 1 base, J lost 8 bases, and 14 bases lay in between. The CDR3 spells CASSYWSGPVEAFF. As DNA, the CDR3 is TGTGCCAGCAGTTACTGGTCCGGACCGGTGGAAGCTTTCTTT.

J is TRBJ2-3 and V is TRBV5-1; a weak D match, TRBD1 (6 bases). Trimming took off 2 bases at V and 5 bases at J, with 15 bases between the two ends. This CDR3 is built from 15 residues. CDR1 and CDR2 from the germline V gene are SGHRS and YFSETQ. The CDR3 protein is CASSLGGRGLDTQYF. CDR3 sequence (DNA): TGCGCCAGCAGCTTAGGGGGACGGGGCTTAGATACGCAGTATTTT.

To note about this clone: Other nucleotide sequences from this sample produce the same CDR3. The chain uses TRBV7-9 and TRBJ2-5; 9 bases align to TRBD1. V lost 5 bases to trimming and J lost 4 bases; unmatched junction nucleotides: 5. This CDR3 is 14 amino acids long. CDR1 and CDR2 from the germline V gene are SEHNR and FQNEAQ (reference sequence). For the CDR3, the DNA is TGTGCCAGCAGCCAGACAGGGGGAGGAGAGACCCAGTACTTC. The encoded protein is CASSQTGGGETQYF.

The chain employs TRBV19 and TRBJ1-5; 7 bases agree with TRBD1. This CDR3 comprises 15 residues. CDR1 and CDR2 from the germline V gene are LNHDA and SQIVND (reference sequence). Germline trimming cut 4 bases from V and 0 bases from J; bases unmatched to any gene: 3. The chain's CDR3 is CASSKRTGSNQPQHF. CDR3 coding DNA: TGTGCCAGTAGTAAAAGGACAGGTAGCAATCAGCCCCAGCATTTT.

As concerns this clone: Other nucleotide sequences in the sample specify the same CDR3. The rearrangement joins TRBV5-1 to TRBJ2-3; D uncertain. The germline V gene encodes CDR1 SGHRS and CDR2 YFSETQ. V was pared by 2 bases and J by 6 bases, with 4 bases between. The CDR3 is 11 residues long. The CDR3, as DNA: TGCGCCAGCAGCTTTGTGGATACGCAGTATTTT. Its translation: CASSFVDTQYF. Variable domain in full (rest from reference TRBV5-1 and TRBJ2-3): KAGVTQTPRYLIKTRGQQVTLSCSPISGHRSVSWYQQTPGQGLQFLFEYFSETQRNKGNFPGRFSGRQFSNSRSEMNVSTLELGDSALYLCASSFVDTQYFGPGTRLTVL.

The CDR3 region has the DNA TGTGCCAGTAGTACAAGGGCCCACTCCTACAATGAGCAGTTCTTC. Its protein product is CASSTRAHSYNEQFF. The chain links TRBV19 to TRBJ2-1; D gene uncertain. Per the germline V gene, CDR1 is LNHDA and CDR2 is SQIVND (reference sequence). V lost 4 bases and J lost 0, with 10 bases in between. The CDR3 is 15 residues long.

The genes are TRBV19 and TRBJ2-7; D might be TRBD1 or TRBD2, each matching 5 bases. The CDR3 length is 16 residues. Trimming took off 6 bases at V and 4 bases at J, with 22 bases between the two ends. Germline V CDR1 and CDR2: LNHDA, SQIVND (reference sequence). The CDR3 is CASRPRDGHYGYEQYF. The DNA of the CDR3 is TGTGCCAGTAGACCCCGGGACGGCCATTACGGTTACGAGCAGTACTTC.

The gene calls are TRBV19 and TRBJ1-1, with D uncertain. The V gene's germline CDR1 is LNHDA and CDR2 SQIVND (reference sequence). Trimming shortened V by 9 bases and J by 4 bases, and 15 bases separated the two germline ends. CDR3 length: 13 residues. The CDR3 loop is CASSYRGSTEAFF. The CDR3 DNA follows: TGTGCCAGCTCCTATCGGGGAAGCACTGAAGCTTTCTTT.